The 4 T cell receptor beta chains given below trace back to one sample, sequenced in a study of T cells in Graves' hyperthyroidism and ophthalmopathy. What was amplified from RNA transcripts were TCR beta CDR3 regions. HTBI primers were the set used in a first-round RT-PCR of the TCR CDR3. Each CDR3 protein is one row after TCRdb ran MiXCR on the multiplex PCR reads. This sample has fewer than 700,000 distinct CDR3 sequences, with 15% to 20% found just once. Material: blood. These receptors were collected from a woman aged 30 to 39 with Graves' hyperthyroidism.

This clonotype came up many times. V usage is TRBV7-8 and J usage is TRBJ2-7; D gene ambiguous. From germline, CDR1 is SGHVS and CDR2 FQNEAQ. The V end was cut by 2 bases, the J end by 3 bases, with 8 bases between. The CDR3 length is 13 residues. CDR3 in amino acids: CASSLREDYEQYF. CDR3 in DNA: TGTGCCAGCAGCTTAAGGGAAGACTACGAGCAGTACTTC.

This clonotype was found a few times. This chain joins TRBV11-2 and TRBJ1-4; D call uncertain. This CDR3 is 13 amino acids long. Germline CDR1 and CDR2: SGHAT and FQNNGV. V shed 5 bases and J shed 4 bases, with 8 bases lying between them. The CDR3 sequence: CASSRVYNEKLFF. DNA for the CDR3: TGTGCCAGCAGCCGGGTCTATAATGAAAAACTGTTTTTT.

This clonotype showed up many times. This chain links TRBV2 with TRBJ2-1; D unclear. Per the germline V gene, CDR1 is SNHLY and CDR2 is FYNNEI. The CDR3 has 13 amino acids. V dropped 1 base and J dropped 9 bases, with 10 bases sitting between them. The CDR3: CASSEGDLGEQFF. CDR3 nucleotides: TGTGCCAGCAGTGAAGGTGACCTTGGTGAGCAGTTCTTC.

A word on this clonotype: This may come from a read error, since a much larger clone is one base off. The gene calls are TRBV11-2 and TRBJ2-3; 9 nucleotides agree with TRBD1. The end of the DNA fits TRBJ1-5 better, so the J call may be wrong. CDR1 and CDR2 (germline): SGHAT, FQNNGV. This CDR3 has 15 amino acids. CDR3 sequence (DNA): TGTGCCAGCAGCTTAGTCCGGGACAGGGCTGATACGCAGCATTTT. Translation gives CASSLVRDRADTQHF.